Listed below are T cell receptor beta chains from one sample, sequenced in a study of shared clonotypes between healthy human individuals. Generated by immunoSEQ multiplex PCR, the TCRdb table keeps only in-frame clones and is missing some. Of about 590,000 clones listed, nearly 97% are singletons. The specimen sequenced was naive CD8+ T cells sorted from blood. Receptor source: a woman aged 30 to 39 in good health. The CDR3 runs from the conserved cysteine through the conserved F or W. Some rows have no size entry. The others give once, few or many, or a class for an expanded clone.

V	size	J	CDR3
TRBV30	.	TRBJ2-3	CAWSGTGSTDTQYF
TRBV14	.	TRBJ2-3	CASSQDSQGAGTDTQYF
TRBV2	once	TRBJ2-7	CASSSHGGNYEQYF
TRBV7-8	.	TRBJ2-1	CASSFQVPRGPYNEQFF
TRBV28	.	TRBJ1-2	CASSLRGQGGYGYTF
TRBV4-1	.	TRBJ1-5	CASSQGGFVQPQHF
TRBV27	.	TRBJ2-7	CASSLGQVYEQYF
TRBV13	.	TRBJ2-5	CASSSQMSQETQYF
TRBV28	.	TRBJ2-7	CASSYPPGSSHEQYF
TRBV4-1	.	TRBJ2-1	CASSQPLTSGYNEQFF
TRBV7-6	.	TRBJ1-1	CASSSNDITEAFF
TRBV19	.	TRBJ1-1	CASTSSGGRDTEAFF
TRBV28	.	TRBJ2-5	CASSLGPGGRETQYF
TRBV2	.	TRBJ1-1	CASRTTEAFF
TRBV19	.	TRBJ2-7	CASSIEQGETYEQYF
TRBV27	.	TRBJ1-1	CASSFGEGNTEAFF
TRBV21-1	.	TRBJ2-3	CASSKALKAIGWPDTQYF
TRBV9	.	TRBJ2-7	CASSGGTLDYEQYF
TRBV28	.	TRBJ2-1	CASSSLARPPSYNEQFF
TRBV6-6	.	TRBJ2-3	CASKPPTDLPTDTQYF
TRBV27	.	TRBJ2-7	CASSFLLGGGITYEQYF
TRBV6-1	.	TRBJ1-1	CASPGLGGTEAFF
TRBV27	.	TRBJ2-1	CASRTRDRPYNEQFF
TRBV28	.	TRBJ2-1	CASSTLSRTSGRSNEQFF
TRBV27	once	TRBJ1-2	CASSKGAGYTF
TRBV6-1	.	TRBJ2-7	CASRETGPAYEQYF
TRBV13	.	TRBJ1-2	CASSPSRGLSYNYGYTF
TRBV28	.	TRBJ2-7	CASTTGRGYEQYF
TRBV29-1	.	TRBJ1-2	CSVIDTLNYGYTF
TRBV5-4	.	TRBJ2-1	CASSFVGGPNEQFF
TRBV28	once	TRBJ2-2	CASSRPIGTTYTGELFF
TRBV7-9	once	TRBJ2-2	CASSSGKRSTGELFF
TRBV28	.	TRBJ1-5	CASRILPGAQQPQHF
TRBV2	once	TRBJ2-1	CASSALVAEQFF
TRBV9	.	TRBJ2-1	CASSEPTNPNEQFF
TRBV6-1	once	TRBJ2-1	CASSGLTYNEQFF
TRBV5-1	.	TRBJ1-1	CASSPAPGGWPEAFF